Presented here are 20 T cell receptor beta chains from one specimen sequenced in a study of sequential checkpoint blockade in melanoma (dated by TCRdb to between 2017 and 2020). Libraries were built with the immunoSEQ multiplex PCR assay. TCRdb holds this immuneACCESS table with in-frame rearrangements only. Some clones are missing; in checked studies, unresolved V genes explain under half, and the rest has no known cause. The sample table lists some 5,100 clones, about a fifth of them with a count of one. Less than 20% of the sample belongs to the ten largest clones. Interpreted using the paper, the treatment or condition label stands for: randomized to nivolumab then ipilimumab (arm A) or the reverse (arm B). Sequenced here: tumor tissue (inferred from file names), sampled from a patient given nivolumab and ipilimumab in sequence. All receptors come from a human donor with melanoma.

The gene calls are TRBV28 and TRBJ1-2; TRBD1 aligns across 7 bases. Trimming cost V 5 bases and J 6 bases; bases outside gene matches: 6. The CDR3 extends over 13 amino acids. CDR1 is MDHEN, CDR2 SYDVKM, per germline. In DNA, the CDR3 is TGTGCCAGCAGTCCCCCGGACAGGAATGGCTACACCTTC. Translating it yields CASSPPDRNGYTF.

DNA of the CDR3: TGTGCCAGCAGCTTAGGGGTCAGCCTCTCTGGAAACACCATATATTTT. The encoded protein is CASSLGVSLSGNTIYF. The chain uses TRBV9 and TRBJ1-3; D might be TRBD1 (5 bases). Per germline, CDR1 SGDLS and CDR2 YYNGEE. The CDR3 covers 16 residues. The V end was cut by 4 bases, the J end by 0 bases, with 14 bases between.

The chain recombines TRBV5-1 with TRBJ2-6, with a tentative D call TRBD1 (6 bases). CDR3 length: 16 residues. Looked up from germline, CDR1 is SGHRS and CDR2 is YFSETQ. Trimming removed 0 bases from V and 2 bases from J, with 9 bases in between. CDR3 coding DNA: TGCGCCAGCAGCTTGGGATACAGGGCTGGGGCCAACGTCCTGACTTTC. It yields the protein CASSLGYRAGANVLTF.

A few counts support this clone. V is TRBV15 and J is TRBJ1-5, with D possibly TRBD1 on 5 matching bases. V shed 0 bases and J shed 0 bases, with 12 bases lying between them. The CDR3 is 17 amino acids. Germline lookup yields CDR1 LNHNV and CDR2 YYDKDF (reference sequence). The CDR3 is CATSRDQYRHSNQPQHF. The CDR3 DNA reads as TGTGCCACCAGCAGAGATCAGTACAGGCATAGCAATCAGCCCCAGCATTTT.

This clone was seen a handful of times. CDR3 amino acids: CASSFRTSGGGGTDTQYF. The DNA of the CDR3 is TGCGCCAGCAGCTTCCGAACTAGCGGGGGTGGTGGCACAGATACGCAGTATTTT. The genes are TRBV5-1 and TRBJ2-3; the match to TRBD2 covers 11 bases. Germline lookup yields CDR1 SGHRS and CDR2 YFSETQ. Trimming took 2 bases from V and 1 from J; bases not matched to a gene: 9. CDR3 size: 18 residues.

This clone was observed a few times. The chain recombines TRBV23-1 with TRBJ1-5; perhaps TRBD1 as D (5 bases). TRBV23-1 is marked as an open reading frame, function uncertain. The CDR3 runs 13 residues. V was trimmed by 3 bases and J by 7 bases, leaving 10 bases between them. The CDR3 here is CASSHWGIQPQHF. CDR3 coding DNA: TGCGCCAGCAGTCATTGGGGGATCCAGCCCCAGCATTTT.

The rearrangement uses TRBV28 and TRBJ1-5, with D unresolved. CDR3 size: 14 residues. CDR1 is MDHEN and CDR2 is SYDVKM in the germline V gene. V gave up 3 bases and J gave up 5 bases, with 11 bases separating them. This CDR3 reads CASSFPDRYQPQHF. CDR3 DNA sequence: TGTGCCAGCAGTTTCCCGGACCGATATCAGCCCCAGCATTTT.

The V call is TRBV18, the J call TRBJ1-1; 7 nucleotides line up with TRBD1. The CDR3 runs to 14 residues. With V trimmed by 4 bases and J by 5 bases, 7 bases remained unmatched. The germline V gene has CDR1 KGHSH and CDR2 LQKENI. The CDR3 sequence is CASSQRQGGTEAFF. CDR3 DNA sequence: TGTGCCAGCTCACAAAGACAGGGCGGTACTGAAGCTTTCTTT.

This clone is medium-sized in the sample. The gene calls are TRBV11-3 and TRBJ2-3; 7 positions agree with TRBD1. CDR3 size: 14 residues. Per germline, CDR1 SGHNT and CDR2 YENEEA. V trimming: 6 bases; J trimming: 2 bases; junction bases outside the gene matches: 5. CDR3 DNA sequence: TGTGCCAGCAGTAGGGGACAGTACACAGATACGCAGTATTTT. This codes for CASSRGQYTDTQYF. Using reference TRBV11-3 and TRBJ2-3 for the parts outside the CDR3, the full variable domain is EAGVVQSPRYKIIEKKQPVAFWCNPISGHNTLYWYLQNLGQGPELLIRYENEEAVDDSQLPKDRFSAERLKGVDSTLKIQPAELGDSAVYLCASSRGQYTDTQYFGPGTRLTVL.

This clone was seen a few times. The chain joins TRBV9 to TRBJ2-1; tentative D call: TRBD2 (6 bases). The V gene's germline CDR1 is SGDLS and CDR2 YYNGEE. The CDR3 contains 14 residues. Trimming shortened V by 3 bases and J by 5 bases, and 12 bases separated the two germline ends. CDR3 nucleotide sequence: TGTGCCAGCAGCGGACAAAGGGAGGACAATGAGCAGTTCTTC. It specifies CASSGQREDNEQFF.

The J gene is TRBJ2-7, the V gene TRBV28; D gene unclear. Germline CDR1 is MDHEN and CDR2 is SYDVKM. Trimming cost V 4 bases and J 5 bases, with 9 bases left between them. The CDR3 totals 12 residues. DNA of the CDR3: TGTGCCAGCAGTTCCAGCTTCGACGAGCAGTACTTC. Translating it yields CASSSSFDEQYF.

The chain is built from TRBV11-3 and TRBJ2-3, with 10 bases aligning to TRBD2. The junction had 7 bases not matched to a gene; V was cut back by 5 bases and J by 2 bases. This CDR3 is 16 amino acids long. Germline CDR1 is SGHNT and CDR2 is YENEEA. CDR3 sequence reads: CASSGPSGGFTDTQYF. CDR3 nucleotide sequence: TGTGCCAGCAGCGGACCTAGCGGGGGATTCACAGATACGCAGTATTTT. Complete variable domain (other parts from reference TRBV11-3 and TRBJ2-3): EAGVVQSPRYKIIEKKQPVAFWCNPISGHNTLYWYLQNLGQGPELLIRYENEEAVDDSQLPKDRFSAERLKGVDSTLKIQPAELGDSAVYLCASSGPSGGFTDTQYFGPGTRLTVL.

The chain couples TRBV10-3 to TRBJ1-2, with a weak D call TRBD1 (5 bases). CDR1 and CDR2 from the germline V gene are ENHRY and SYGVKD. This CDR3 region has 14 residues. Trimming left V 1 base short and J 5 bases short, with 11 bases between. The CDR3 region has the DNA TGTGCCATCAGTGAGTTGGGGGGTACATATGGCTACACCTTC. This codes for CAISELGGTYGYTF.

This clone showed up just a few times. The chain is built from TRBV10-3 and TRBJ1-4, with D hard to call. The CDR3 has 17 residues. V lost 10 bases, J lost 5 bases, and 26 bases lay in between. The germline gives CDR1 ENHRY, CDR2 SYGVKD. In DNA form, the CDR3 reads TGTGCCAAGAGAAGTGGTCCCCCCCGAACAGAGAATGAAAAACTGTTTTTT. Its protein product is CAKRSGPPRTENEKLFF.

The chain links TRBV7-8 to TRBJ2-1, with D perhaps matching TRBD2 (6 bases). The length of the CDR3 is 16 residues. From germline, CDR1 is SGHVS and CDR2 FQNEAQ. The V and J ends lost 5 bases and 2 bases respectively, with 16 bases between them. The CDR3 DNA reads TGTGCCAGCAGCCGCTTTACCGGGAGAACCTACAATGAGCAGTTCTTC. Amino acid sequence: CASSRFTGRTYNEQFF.

This rearrangement joins TRBV11-3 to TRBJ2-3; 7 nucleotides agree with TRBD1. Germline V gene data show CDR1 as SGHNT and CDR2 as YENEEA. The CDR3 contains 15 residues. The V segment lost 4 bases and the J segment 2 bases; nucleotides outside the gene matches: 6. CDR3 DNA sequence: TGTGCCAGCAGCTGGGGACAGTTGGACACAGATACGCAGTATTTT. It codes for CASSWGQLDTDTQYF.

This clone is categorized as medium-sized (0.01 to 0.1%). The rearrangement joins TRBV19 to TRBJ1-5, with D maybe TRBD1 (5 bases). CDR3 length: 15 amino acids. With 3 bases removed from V and 5 bases from J, the gap between germline ends came to 14 bases. Germline CDR1 is LNHDA and CDR2 is SQIVND (reference sequence). Here the CDR3 DNA reads TGTGCCAGTAGTATTGGGGCCAGGGTCTATCAGCCCCAGCATTTT. Its protein product is CASSIGARVYQPQHF. Full variable domain (outside the CDR3, taken from reference TRBV19 and TRBJ1-5): DGGITQSPKYLFRKEGQNVTLSCEQNLNHDAMYWYRQDPGQGLRLIYYSQIVNDFQKGDIAEGYSVSREKKESFPLTVTSAQKNPTAFYLCASSIGARVYQPQHFGDGTRLSIL.

The J gene is TRBJ1-2, the V gene TRBV11-3, with D tentatively TRBD1 (5 bases). Looked up from germline, CDR1 is SGHNT and CDR2 is YENEEA. Trimming stripped 6 bases from V and 3 bases from J, with 17 bases between. CDR3 length: 15 amino acids. CDR3 sequence (DNA): TGTGCCAGCAGTTCCCGGGATTGGGACCACTATGGCTACACCTTC. Translated: CASSSRDWDHYGYTF.

This clone was recorded at least ten times. V usage is TRBV11-3 and J usage is TRBJ2-7; 8 bases align to TRBD1. In germline, CDR1 is SGHNT, CDR2 YENEEA. Losses at the gene ends were 4 bases for V and 0 bases for J; bases not matched to a gene: 5. The CDR3 extends over 15 amino acids. The CDR3 DNA reads as TGTGCCAGCAGCTGGGCAGGGGGCGTCTCCTACGAGCAGTACTTC. It specifies CASSWAGGVSYEQYF.

In this sample, this clone turned up a few times. The chain couples TRBV15 to TRBJ2-1, with 11 bases that match TRBD2. From germline, CDR1 is LNHNV and CDR2 YYDKDF (reference sequence). The CDR3 runs to 17 residues. J lost 14 bases, V lost 1 base, and 16 bases had no gene match. The CDR3 spells CATSRGSWLAGGQLKFF. In DNA form, the CDR3 reads TGTGCCACCAGCAGAGGGTCCTGGCTAGCGGGGGGACAACTGAAGTTCTTC.